One sample yielded the 27 T cell receptor beta chains listed below, sequenced in a study of blood T cells in healthy people across ages. The authors ran a second PCR of about 6 to 12 cycles using a sample-barcoded 5' primer and a J-beta primer mix. TCRdb recomputed calls from the 5' RACE reads with MiXCR, one row per CDR3 protein. The table shows around 900,000 distinct CDR3 sequences, with 25% to 35% occurring only once. What was sequenced was blood. All receptors come from a woman over 75 in good health.

There are many counts of this clonotype. This chain joins TRBV10-3 and TRBJ2-7; the D gene is possibly TRBD1 (6 bases). V lost 0 bases, J lost 4 bases, and 19 bases lay in between. The germline V gene has CDR1 ENHRY and CDR2 SYGVKD. The CDR3 sequence is 17 residues long. The CDR3 DNA follows: TGTGCCATCAGTGAGTCGAGTGGGTTTCAGGGGAGATACGAGCAGTACTTC. It is translated as CAISESSGFQGRYEQYF.

This clonotype was counted many times. This chain connects TRBV28 to TRBJ2-1; 8 bases are shared with TRBD2. V lost 8 bases and J lost 4; bases outside the gene matches: 7. This CDR3 region has 14 residues. The V gene's germline CDR1 is MDHEN and CDR2 SYDVKM. The DNA for the CDR3 is TGTGCCAGCCGCCCGGGGGGGATTTACAATGAGCAGTTCTTC. Translating gives CASRPGGIYNEQFF. The full variable domain, in which reference TRBV28 and TRBJ2-1 provide the parts outside the CDR3, is DVKVTQSSRYLVKRTGEKVFLECVQDMDHENMFWYRQDPGLGLRLIYFSYDVKMKEKGDIPEGYSVSREKKERFSLILESASTNQTSMYLCASRPGGIYNEQFFGPGTRLTVL.

This clonotype was seen a handful of times. This chain links TRBV6-4 with TRBJ1-2, with D possibly TRBD1 on 5 matching bases. Germline loops: CDR1 MRHNA, CDR2 SNTAGT. The V gene lost 0 bases and the J gene lost 8 bases, with 13 bases spanning the gap. The CDR3 runs 14 residues. In DNA, the CDR3 is TGTGCCAGCAGTGACTCCCAGGGCCGAGGGGGCTACACCTTC. The encoded protein is CASSDSQGRGGYTF.

With regard to this clonotype: A junction end diverges from the germline sequence, so it may reflect a read error. The gene calls are TRBV28 and TRBJ1-2, with D hard to call. Germline values: CDR1 MDHEN, CDR2 SYDVKM. The CDR3 is made up of 16 amino acids. CDR3: CAGSPTPLARSYGYTF. The DNA for the CDR3 is TGTGCCGGCAGCCCAACCCCCTTGGCCCGTTCCTATGGCTACACCTTC.

This clonotype was observed at least ten times. The V gene is TRBV6-5, the J gene TRBJ2-5; tentative D call: TRBD1 (5 bases). Germline V gives CDR1 MNHEY, CDR2 SVGAGI. Trimming removed 8 bases from V and 3 bases from J, with 13 bases in between. The CDR3 spans 13 residues. The CDR3 DNA is TGTGCCAGCTCTCCACAGGTGGAAGAGACCCAGTACTTC. As protein: CASSPQVEETQYF.

In its sample, this clonotype was seen many times. This rearrangement joins TRBV3-1 to TRBJ2-5; 7 bases line up with TRBD2. The germline CDR1 and CDR2 sequences are LGHDT and YNNKEL (reference sequence). The J segment lost 2 bases and the V segment lost 1 base, leaving 4 bases of the junction unmatched. The CDR3 loop spans 15 amino acids. CDR3 in DNA: TGTGCCAGCAGCCAAGGTGCGGGGGAACAAGAGACCCAGTACTTC. Protein product: CASSQGAGEQETQYF.

This clonotype was seen ten or more times. The genes are TRBV6-2 or TRBV6-3 and TRBJ2-7; 10 bases align to TRBD1. CDR3 length equals 15 residues. CDR1 and CDR2 (germline): MNHEY, SVGEGT. The V and J ends lost 6 bases and 4 bases, in that order; junction bases with no gene match: 9. The CDR3 bases are TGTGCCAGCAGACCCGGGACAGGGGCAGAATACGAGCAGTACTTC. Translating it yields CASRPGTGAEYEQYF.

This clonotype was counted ten times or more. The J gene is TRBJ2-5, the V gene TRBV7-2; D is unresolved. The CDR3 loop spans 14 amino acids. The germline V and J ends were trimmed by 1 base and 1 base, with 7 bases remaining between them. The germline V gene has CDR1 SGHTA and CDR2 FQGNSA. CDR3 bases: TGTGCCAGCAGCTTAGTCCCCAGCCAAGAGACCCAGTACTTC. It specifies CASSLVPSQETQYF.

This clonotype occurred many times. The rearrangement uses TRBV7-9 and TRBJ2-3; the match to TRBD1 covers 11 bases. Trimming cost V 4 bases and J 5 bases; bases outside gene matches: 2. The CDR3 totals 14 residues. The germline gives CDR1 SEHNR, CDR2 FQNEAQ (reference sequence). This CDR3 is CASSSGTGGDTQYF. The CDR3 DNA is TGTGCCAGCAGCTCCGGGACAGGGGGAGATACGCAGTATTTT.

This clonotype has at least ten counts. The rearrangement links TRBV6-6 to TRBJ2-4; D tentatively fits TRBD1 or TRBD2 (5 bases each). Germline V gene data show CDR1 as MNHNY and CDR2 as SVGAGI (reference sequence). The V end lost 8 bases, the J end lost 7 bases, and 24 bases lay between the germline ends. The CDR3 is made up of 16 amino acids. The CDR3 DNA is TGTGCCAGCGGGGGTCGGGGTTGGATTTGCGAGAACATTCAGTACTTC. This translates into CASGGRGWICENIQYF.

This clonotype was observed a few times. V and J are TRBV6-1 and TRBJ1-4; D might be TRBD1 (5 bases). Germline V gene lookup returns CDR1 MNHNS and CDR2 SASEGT. The CDR3 loop spans 15 amino acids. V was trimmed by 8 bases and J by 5 bases, leaving 18 bases between them. The CDR3 here is CASGNRQRTNEKLFF. CDR3 sequence (DNA): TGTGCCAGCGGGAATCGACAGCGGACCAATGAAAAACTGTTTTTT.

V and J are TRBV7-2 and TRBJ1-1; D may be TRBD1 (6 bases). The V end lost 3 bases, the J end lost 0 bases, and 14 bases lay between the germline ends. The V gene's germline CDR1 is SGHTA and CDR2 FQGNSA. The CDR3 contains 16 residues. In nucleotides, the CDR3 is TGTGCCAGCAGCTTCCAGGCGGGGGGCATGAACACTGAAGCTTTCTTT. The encoded protein is CASSFQAGGMNTEAFF.

This clonotype has a count of ten or more. The V call is TRBV5-6, the J call TRBJ2-7, with 10 bases fitting TRBD2. The germline V gene has CDR1 SGHDT and CDR2 YYEEEE. Losses at the gene ends were 3 bases for V and 4 bases for J; bases not matched to a gene: 7. The CDR3 covers 15 residues. For the CDR3, the DNA is TGTGCCAGCAGCTGGCTAGCGGGGGAGGGATACGAGCAGTACTTC. Translated: CASSWLAGEGYEQYF.

A remark on this clonotype: Given a much more abundant clone one base away, this may be a read error. This is likely a read error, given that the CDR3 carries no conserved phenylalanine or tryptophan at its end. V and J are TRBV28 and TRBJ2-7, with 7 nucleotides matching TRBD1. With V trimmed by 4 bases and J by 2 bases, 11 bases remained unmatched. CDR3 length equals 16 residues. The germline CDR1 and CDR2 sequences are MDHEN and SYDVKM. DNA for the CDR3: TGTGCCAGCAGTTCTTCTCCCGGACAGGCAACCTACGAGCAGTACTTA. This encodes CASSSSPGQATYEQYL.

This clonotype was picked up a small number of times. V is TRBV7-2 and J is TRBJ1-6, with TRBD1 as a possible D gene (6 bases). The CDR3 sequence is 15 residues long. Germline V gene data show CDR1 as SGHTA and CDR2 as FQGNSA. The V gene lost 6 bases and the J gene lost 10 bases, with 19 bases spanning the gap. CDR3 protein: CASSLSVQGPSPLHF. In nucleotides, the CDR3 is TGTGCCAGCAGTTTATCGGTTCAGGGGCCCTCACCCCTCCACTTT.

This clonotype has a count of ten or more. The rearrangement links TRBV25-1 to TRBJ2-3; 7 bases are a match to TRBD1. CDR3 length: 14 amino acids. The V gene's germline CDR1 is MGHDK and CDR2 SYGVNS. V shed 8 bases and J 2 bases; nucleotides not matched to a gene: 7. CDR3 in DNA: TGTGCCAGCCTAGGGGACAGCTACACAGATACGCAGTATTTT. Its protein is CASLGDSYTDTQYF. Drawing the rest from reference TRBV25-1 and TRBJ2-3, the complete variable domain is EADIYQTPRYLVIGTGKKITLECSQTMGHDKMYWYQQDPGMELHLIHYSYGVNSTEKGDLSSESTVSRIRTEHFPLTLESARPSHTSQYLCASLGDSYTDTQYFGPGTRLTVL.

A single count supports this clonotype. The rearrangement uses TRBV10-3 and TRBJ2-1, with 8 bases that match TRBD2. V lost 7 bases, J lost 7 bases, and 6 bases stayed unmatched. The germline V gene has CDR1 ENHRY and CDR2 SYGVKD. The CDR3 totals 13 residues. The CDR3 DNA sequence: TGTGCCATCACCGAGGGCGGGGGGAATGAGCAGTTCTTC. This codes for CAITEGGGNEQFF.

This clonotype was observed a handful of times. This clone may be a read error of a much larger clone one base away. V and J are TRBV20-1 and TRBJ2-6; 7 bases are shared with TRBD1. Germline lookup yields CDR1 DFQATT and CDR2 SNEGSKA (reference sequence). This CDR3 is 14 amino acids long. CDR3 region: CGALTGAGANVLTF. The CDR3 coding sequence is TGCGGTGCGCTTACAGGGGCTGGGGCCAACGTCCTGACTTTC.

This clonotype was counted at least ten times. The CDR3 reads CASSPMATLAPAYNEQFF. The CDR3 nucleotides read TGTGCCAGCAGCCCTATGGCTACCCTAGCGCCCGCTTACAATGAGCAGTTCTTC. This chain links TRBV7-2 with TRBJ2-1; D is perhaps TRBD2 (6 bases). The germline V gene has CDR1 SGHTA and CDR2 FQGNSA. V was cut by 5 bases and J by 4 bases, with 24 bases left in between. The CDR3 sequence is 18 residues long.

The sample holds many counts of this clonotype. The J gene is TRBJ2-5, the V gene TRBV29-1, with unresolved D. The V gene's germline CDR1 is SQVTM and CDR2 ANQGSEA. Trimming shortened V by 3 bases and J by 0 bases, and 11 bases separated the two germline ends. The CDR3 extends over 14 amino acids. The CDR3 is CSVDRLQNQETQYF. Here the CDR3 DNA reads TGCAGCGTTGATAGGCTACAGAACCAAGAGACCCAGTACTTC.

The sample holds many counts of this clonotype. The J gene is TRBJ1-4, the V gene TRBV4-3; 10 bases fit TRBD1. The CDR3 is 19 residues long. The junction had 9 bases not matched to a gene; V was cut back by 0 bases and J by 2 bases. The germline CDR1 and CDR2 sequences are LGHNA and YSLEER. CDR3 sequence: CASSQDDRDRGITNEKLFF. Written as DNA, the CDR3 is TGCGCCAGCAGCCAAGATGACCGGGACAGGGGTATCACTAATGAAAAACTGTTTTTT.

This clonotype was detected ten times or more. The gene calls are TRBV11-2 and TRBJ2-5, with 7 bases fitting TRBD1. Germline V gene data show CDR1 as SGHAT and CDR2 as FQNNGV. V lost 4 bases and J lost 5; bases outside the gene matches: 13. This CDR3 spans 16 amino acids. The CDR3 sequence is CASSSLARDSWETQYF. CDR3 DNA sequence: TGTGCCAGCAGCTCTTTAGCCCGGGACAGTTGGGAGACCCAGTACTTC.

This clonotype was counted between two and nine times. The chain couples TRBV2 to TRBJ2-1; weak D call: TRBD1 (6 bases). CDR1 and CDR2 (germline): SNHLY, FYNNEI. V was pared by 4 bases and J by 0 bases, with 10 bases between. CDR3 size: 15 residues. The CDR3 DNA is TGTGCCAGCAGTGGGACAGTGAGCTCCTACAATGAGCAGTTCTTC. This gives the protein CASSGTVSSYNEQFF.

This clonotype was observed many times. The chain uses TRBV12-3 or TRBV12-4 and TRBJ1-2; D may be TRBD1 (6 bases). There are 14 residues in the CDR3. V lost 5 bases and J lost 3, with 13 bases in between. This CDR3 is CASSRGQWDYGYTF. For the CDR3, the DNA is TGTGCCAGCAGTCGTGGACAGTGGGACTATGGCTACACCTTC.

This clonotype appeared a few times. This rearrangement joins TRBV20-1 to TRBJ2-3, with 7 bases matching TRBD2. The V and J ends lost 3 bases and 0 bases, in that order; junction bases with no gene match: 3. Germline loops: CDR1 DFQATT, CDR2 SNEGSKA (reference sequence). The CDR3 spans 14 residues. CDR3 sequence (DNA): TGCAGTGCTAGTATGCGGGGGAGCACAGATACGCAGTATTTT. Amino acids: CSASMRGSTDTQYF.

This clonotype came up many times. The chain uses TRBV18 and TRBJ2-3, with 11 bases that match TRBD2. CDR1 is KGHSH and CDR2 is LQKENI in the germline V gene. The V and J ends lost 5 bases and 1 base, in that order; junction bases with no gene match: 2. The CDR3 has 15 amino acids. CDR3 loop: CASSKTSGGTDTQYF. Written as DNA, the CDR3 is TGTGCCAGCTCAAAGACTAGCGGGGGCACAGATACGCAGTATTTT.

This clonotype was recorded at least ten times. The genes are TRBV20-1 and TRBJ1-2; D is undetermined. Trimming removed 6 bases from V and 8 bases from J, with 10 bases in between. The germline gives CDR1 DFQATT, CDR2 SNEGSKA (reference sequence). The CDR3 is made up of 10 amino acids. CDR3 sequence (DNA): TGCAGTGCGGGCAAAGGGGGCTACACCTTC. Encoded protein: CSAGKGGYTF.